Detailed here is one T cell receptor beta chain. Its antigen is not known. These data originate in a study of cytomegalovirus exposure and HLA in healthy donors. Whole-study results and caveats: Under 20,000 TCR beta sequences were associated with HLA alleles at 0.05 false discovery rate in a later analysis.

Trimming removed 2 bases from V and 10 bases from J; junction bases left unmatched: 9. Germline assignment: CDR1 SGHRS and CDR2 YFSETQ. The CDR3 runs 15 residues. The PCR had 60 Vbeta and 13 Jbeta primers. Profiling relied on immunoSEQ multiplex PCR, and the TCRdb table lists in-frame clones only, not all of them. The profile shows 210,000 or so clones, 70% to 85% of them singletons. This chain connects TRBV5-1 to TRBJ2-2; TRBD1 matches 9 bases. The material sequenced was PBMCs. This sequence was found in a woman in her 40s in good health and CMV-seronegative. CDR3 bases: TGCGCCAGCAGCTTAAGGGGACAGGGTCTTGAGGAGCTGTTTTTT. It yields the protein CASSLRGQGLEELFF.